This TCR beta chain was obtained from a study of T cell repertoires in cytomegalovirus infection. Study findings and constraints: Dominating the ex vivo response were TCR beta clonotypes that were CMV-specific and HLA-C-restricted.

This clonotype was counted a few times. Antigen unknown. One end of the junction is discordant with germline, which a read error may explain. MiXCR, applied by TCRdb to the reads, yields one record per CDR3 protein. This sample has roughly 110,000 distinct CDR3 sequences, with around 10% found just once. This CDR3 is built from 12 residues. Germline CDR1 is KGHDR and CDR2 is SFDVKD. This receptor was taken from a human donor in good health (CMV status not recorded). Some clones in this sample may be carry-over from other donors' samples. The chain couples TRBV24-1 to TRBJ2-3; no clear D gene. Material: PBMCs, sequenced either directly or after in vitro stimulation (not recorded which). This chain's CDR3 is CATSDLLLGSDF. CDR3 coding DNA: TGTGCCACCAGTGATTTGCTTTTAGGATCAGATTTT.